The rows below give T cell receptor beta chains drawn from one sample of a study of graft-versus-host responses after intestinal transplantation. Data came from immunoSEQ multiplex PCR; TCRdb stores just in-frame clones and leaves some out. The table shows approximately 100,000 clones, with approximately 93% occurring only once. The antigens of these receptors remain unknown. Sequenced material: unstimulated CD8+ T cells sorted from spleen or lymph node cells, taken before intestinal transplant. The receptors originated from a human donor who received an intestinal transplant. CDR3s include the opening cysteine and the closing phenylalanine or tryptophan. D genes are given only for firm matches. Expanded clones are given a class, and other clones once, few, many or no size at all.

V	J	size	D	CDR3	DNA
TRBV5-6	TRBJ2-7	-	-	CASSYQTSGSYEQYF	TGTGCCAGCAGTTATCAAACCTCCGGCTCCTACGAGCAGTACTTC
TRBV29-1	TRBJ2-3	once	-	CSVQGGAFLYSTDTQYF	TGCAGCGTCCAGGGGGGGGCATTTCTTTATAGCACAGATACGCAGTATTTT
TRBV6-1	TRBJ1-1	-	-	CASEEGTEAFF	TGTGCCAGCGAGGAGGGAACTGAAGCTTTCTTT
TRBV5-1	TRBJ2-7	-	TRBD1	CASSTGTGNYEQYF	TGCGCCAGCAGCACCGGGACAGGTAACTACGAGCAGTACTTC
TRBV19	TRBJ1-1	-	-	CASSEDSPMNTEAFF	TGTGCCAGTAGTGAAGACTCCCCTATGAACACTGAAGCTTTCTTT
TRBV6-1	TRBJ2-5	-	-	CASSEDPQGFSAETQYF	TGTGCCAGCAGTGAAGATCCCCAGGGGTTTTCGGCGGAGACCCAGTACTTC
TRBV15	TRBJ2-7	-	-	CATSTYRDRTYEQYF	TGTGCCACCAGCACTTACCGGGACCGAACCTACGAGCAGTACTTC
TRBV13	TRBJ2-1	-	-	CASSSKPGFETYNEQFF	TGTGCCAGCAGCTCTAAACCGGGATTTGAGACCTACAATGAGCAGTTCTTC
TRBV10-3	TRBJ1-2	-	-	CAIRIQGANYGYTF	TGTGCCATCAGGATCCAGGGTGCTAACTATGGCTACACCTTC
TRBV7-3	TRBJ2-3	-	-	CASSLGGGDTDTQYF	TGTGCCAGCAGCTTGGGCGGGGGCGACACAGATACGCAGTATTTT